This entry concerns a single T cell receptor (beta chain). It has no known antigen specificity. No base qualities exist here, and no much larger clone lies one base off it. This entry comes from a study of technical replicates of blood from a handful of donors (TCRdb year 2017). At the junction V is shortened by 1 base and J by 7 bases, with 5 bases in between. The CDR3 covers 12 residues, taking in both the cysteine and the phenylalanine. Only the CDR3 DNA stays, 36 bases, in frame from base 1. CDR1 and CDR2, looked up from the germline V gene, are SGHRS and YFSETQ. The library relied on the immunoSEQ multiplex PCR assay. Drawn from immuneACCESS, this table holds only the in-frame rearrangements with V and J called that TCRdb kept. Clones are partly lost; checked studies trace under half to an unresolved V gene and leave the rest unexplained. Counted in this sample were around 70,000 clones; 95% of them appeared once. The ten largest clones add up to 0.2% to 0.3% of the sample.

The receptor chain draws on TRBV5-1 and TRBJ1-4, with the D gene uncertain. Material for sequencing was T cells isolated from PBMCs. The clonotype comes from a human donor in good health. The CDR3 in this case is CASSLPREKLFF. The DNA reads as follows: TGCGCCAGCAGCTTGCCCCGTGAAAAACTGTTTTTT.